This TCR beta chain appears in the sequencing data of a study of T cell responses to AZD1222 COVID-19 vaccine. General study results and limits: Reports indicate that nearly half of spike-specific TCRs are directed at unmutated variant regions.

The CDR3 runs to 16 residues. Germline loops: CDR1 MDHEN, CDR2 SYDVKM. Trimming took 7 bases from V and 5 from J; bases not matched to a gene: 13. Using immunoSEQ multiplex PCR, the repertoire was profiled, and TCRdb retains in-frame clones only, with some absent. This sample carries some 85,000 clones, around 90% of them seen once, and the ten largest clones take under 25%. As for this clone: The target antigen is unknown.

The sequence was collected from an adult in good health. The input for sequencing was peripheral blood, taken on day 0 of AZD1222 vaccination. This chain links TRBV28 with TRBJ1-4; TRBD1 matches 7 bases. CDR3 nucleotide sequence: TGTGCCAGCACCTCCCAAGGACAGGCGGGAAATGAAAAACTGTTTTTT. Its protein is CASTSQGQAGNEKLFF.